This T cell receptor beta chain was found in a study of T cells in Graves' hyperthyroidism and ophthalmopathy. The definition of stable Graves' hyperthyroidism was no ophthalmopathy progression within 18 months. The study left out patients who had uncontrolled infection, other autoimmune disease, pregnancy or lactation. An approximately 9.8 ml volume of fresh peripheral blood provided the PBMCs. Trimming removed 5 bases at V and 6 bases at J, with 8 bases between. CDR1 SGHAT and CDR2 FQNNGV come from the germline V gene. The length of the CDR3 is 11 residues. From RNA transcripts, TCR beta CDR3 regions were amplified. First-round RT-PCR with HTBI primers amplified the TCR CDR3 region. TCRdb independently ran MiXCR on the multiplex PCR reads; one entry per CDR3 protein. The table records about 300,000 distinct CDR3 sequences, around 16% of them present only once.

The rearrangement joins TRBV11-2 to TRBJ2-7; no firm D call. Sequencing was performed on blood. The TCR sequence derives from a man aged 25 to 45 with Graves' hyperthyroidism. The CDR3 coding sequence is TGTGCCAGCAGCCCGACAATCGAGCAGTACTTC. Its protein product is CASSPTIEQYF.